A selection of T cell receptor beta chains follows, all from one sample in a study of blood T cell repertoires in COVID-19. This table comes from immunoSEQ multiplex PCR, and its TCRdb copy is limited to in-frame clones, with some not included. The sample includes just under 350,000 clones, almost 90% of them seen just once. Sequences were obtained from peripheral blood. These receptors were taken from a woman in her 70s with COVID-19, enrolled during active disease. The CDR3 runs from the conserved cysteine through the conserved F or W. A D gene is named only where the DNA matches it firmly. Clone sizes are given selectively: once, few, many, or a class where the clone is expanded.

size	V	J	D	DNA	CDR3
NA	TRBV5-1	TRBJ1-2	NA	TGCGCCAGCAGCCCTAGTACTCTCGGCTACACCTTC	CASSPSTLGYTF
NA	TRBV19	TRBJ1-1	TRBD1	TGTGCCAGTAGAACTACAGGGGGCTTAGAAGCTTTCTTT	CASRTTGGLEAFF
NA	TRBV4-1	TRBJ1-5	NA	TGCGCCAGCAGAATGACAACAGGAAACTGGGCAAGCAATCAGCCCCAGCATTTT	CASRMTTGNWASNQPQHF
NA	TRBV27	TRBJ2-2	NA	TGTGCCAGCAGTCGACAGCCTACCGGGGAGCTGTTTTTT	CASSRQPTGELFF
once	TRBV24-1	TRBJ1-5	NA	TGTGCCACCAGTCGAGGTAGCAATCAGCCCCAGCATTTT	CATSRGSNQPQHF
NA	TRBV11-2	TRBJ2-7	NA	TGTGCCAGCAGCTTTGGGGGGTCCTACGAGCAGTACTTC	CASSFGGSYEQYF
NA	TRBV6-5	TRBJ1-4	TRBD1	TGTGCCAGCAGGCCAACCGGGACAGGGGGTGAAAAACTGTTTTTT	CASRPTGTGGEKLFF
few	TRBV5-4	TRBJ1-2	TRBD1	TGTGCCAGCAGCTCCAAACAGGGGCCAGGCTATGGCTACACCTTC	CASSSKQGPGYGYTF
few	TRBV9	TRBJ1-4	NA	TGTGCCAGCAGCGTAGGCGGGGGTTTTAATGAAAAACTGTTTTTT	CASSVGGGFNEKLFF
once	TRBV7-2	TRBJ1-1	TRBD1	TGTGCCAGCAGCCCGGGACAGGGTTACACTGAAGCTTTCTTT	CASSPGQGYTEAFF
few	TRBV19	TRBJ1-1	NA	TGTGCCAGTAGTATTGAGGGAAACACTGAAGCTTTCTTT	CASSIEGNTEAFF
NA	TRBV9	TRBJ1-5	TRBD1	TGTGCCAGCAGCGGGGGACAGATAGATCAGCCCCAGCATTTT	CASSGGQIDQPQHF
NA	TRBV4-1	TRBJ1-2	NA	TGCGCCAGCAGCCAAGCCTCGGAGGCAGTCTATGGCTACACCTTC	CASSQASEAVYGYTF
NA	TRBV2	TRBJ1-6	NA	TGTGCCAGCAGTGGGGGGGTCTCCTATAATTCACCCCTCCACTTT	CASSGGVSYNSPLHF
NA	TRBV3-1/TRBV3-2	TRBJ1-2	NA	TGTGCCAGCAGCCTCCGGACACCCAACTATGGCTACACCTTC	CASSLRTPNYGYTF
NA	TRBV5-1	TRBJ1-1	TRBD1	TGCGCCAGCAGCCCGCAACAGGGGGCTTACACTGAAGCTTTCTTT	CASSPQQGAYTEAFF